A single sample is the source of the 15 T cell receptor beta chains below, sequenced in a study of Tregs in tolerant kidney transplant recipients. Repertoires were generated with immunoSEQ multiplex PCR, while TCRdb's copy carries only in-frame clones and drops some. This sample's table reports about 23,000 clones. Related graft donors supplied nonmyeloablative bone marrow transplants, and mixed chimerism was transient. This specimen consisted of CD4+ T cells from blood (PBMCs), obtained 6 months after the transplant. The receptors originated from a human patient who received a combined kidney and bone marrow transplant. Some of these T cells may belong to the graft donor.

Concerning this clone itself: The observed sequence ends 3 residues before the CDR3 terminus, with the missing tail filled in from the germline J gene. The chain uses TRBV11-2 and TRBJ1-4; 7 bases agree with TRBD1. This CDR3 spans 14 amino acids. The germline CDR1 and CDR2 sequences are SGHAT and FQNNGV. J gave up 8 bases and V 7 bases, and 10 bases lay outside the gene matches. The CDR3 loop is CASTPTGRWEKLFF. CDR3 bases read: TGTGCCAGCACCCCGACAGGGCGATGGGAAAAA.

As to this clone: The read terminates 3 residues ahead of where the CDR3 ends, so the germline J gene completes it. The rearrangement links TRBV7-9 to TRBJ1-4, with 8 bases matching TRBD1. After removal of 7 bases from V and 5 bases from J, the junction contained 6 bases not matched to a gene. The CDR3 is 14 residues long. CDR1 and CDR2 (germline): SEHNR, FQNEAQ (reference sequence). This chain's CDR3 is CASNKDRANEKLFF. The sequenced part of the CDR3 DNA is TGTGCCAGCAACAAGGACAGGGCGAATGAAAAA.

Worth noting for this clone: The read halts 3 residues ahead of the CDR3 end, with the missing end drawn from the germline J gene. Other DNA variants within this sample encode the same CDR3. The rearrangement links TRBV6-1 to TRBJ1-2; D is uncertain. This CDR3 spans 13 amino acids. V lost 3 bases to trimming and J lost 6 bases, with 11 bases between them. Per the germline V gene, CDR1 is MNHNS and CDR2 is SASEGT. The CDR3 bases that were read are TGTGCCAGCAGTGATAGGGCAGGCGATGGC. Protein sequence: CASSDRAGDG. The full CDR3 is CASSDRAGDGYTF.

Of note for this clone: Coverage ceases 3 residues before the CDR3 finishes, and the germline J gene fills in the end. The chain uses TRBV5-1 and TRBJ1-2, with D perhaps TRBD1 (5 bases). Germline lookup yields CDR1 SGHRS and CDR2 YFSETQ. The CDR3 is 14 residues long. V was trimmed by 1 base and J by 4 bases, leaving 11 bases between them. CDR3 sequence reads: CASSLRQGPYGYTF. The DNA read from the CDR3 is TGCGCCAGCAGCTTGAGGCAGGGCCCCTATGGC.

About this clone: The CDR3 is cut off 3 residues early in the read; its end comes from the germline J gene. The chain carries TRBV5-1 and TRBJ1-1, with D maybe TRBD1 (5 bases). The germline gives CDR1 SGHRS, CDR2 YFSETQ. Trimming stripped 1 base from V and 7 bases from J, with 20 bases between. This CDR3 spans 16 amino acids. This chain's CDR3 is CASSLRGIREVGEAFF. Partial CDR3 DNA: TGCGCCAGCAGCTTGCGGGGGATACGGGAGGTTGGTGAA.

Concerning this clone itself: The read comes to an end 3 residues before the CDR3 does, leaving the germline J gene to fill in the end. The chain carries TRBV20-1 and TRBJ1-5, with D maybe TRBD1 (6 bases). The length of the CDR3 is 16 residues. V dropped 0 bases and J dropped 6 bases, with 18 bases sitting between them. Germline V gene data show CDR1 as DFQATT and CDR2 as SNEGSKA (reference sequence). The CDR3 DNA, read in part, is TGCAGTGCTAGAGATCTTGCTGGGGGCACACGTCAGCCC. Translated, it gives CSARDLAGGTRQP. From start to end, the CDR3 is CSARDLAGGTRQPQHF.

A word on this clone: The read comes to an end 3 residues before the CDR3 does, leaving the germline J gene to fill in the end. The chain recombines TRBV29-1 with TRBJ1-1; no firm D call. CDR1 is SQVTM and CDR2 is ANQGSEA in the germline V gene. With 3 bases removed from V and 2 bases from J, the gap between germline ends came to 10 bases. The CDR3 sequence is 13 residues long. Incomplete CDR3 DNA: TGCAGCGTTGAGTACAAGTTTAACACTGAA. Protein: CSVEYKFNTE. The whole CDR3 protein reads CSVEYKFNTEAFF.

About this clone itself: The read finishes 3 residues shy of the CDR3 end, and the germline J gene is used to complete it. The chain carries TRBV2 and TRBJ2-3; D perhaps matches TRBD1 (5 bases). CDR1 is SNHLY and CDR2 is FYNNEI in the germline V gene. This CDR3 contains 14 residues. V was cut by 6 bases and J by 1 base, with 11 bases left in between. The CDR3 reads CASSLAQGTDTQYF. The part of the CDR3 DNA that was read is TGTGCCAGCAGCCTTGCACAGGGCACAGATACG.

Turning to this clone: The read gets to within 3 residues of the CDR3 end, and the germline J gene fills in the rest. The genes are TRBV5-1 and TRBJ2-2; TRBD2 aligns across 7 bases. Losses at the gene ends were 4 bases for V and 6 bases for J; bases not matched to a gene: 9. CDR1 is SGHRS and CDR2 is YFSETQ in the germline V gene. This CDR3 contains 15 residues. CDR3 bases read: TGCGCCAGCAGCCCCGTGGCGGGAGAAGCCGGGGAG. Protein product: CASSPVAGEAGE. The full CDR3 protein reads CASSPVAGEAGELFF.

On this clone: Sequencing ends 3 residues short of the CDR3 end; the germline J gene provides the rest. The chain links TRBV5-1 to TRBJ1-4; 8 bases align to TRBD1. Trimming at V came to 0 bases and at J to 0 bases, leaving 7 bases not matched to a gene. Per germline, CDR1 SGHRS and CDR2 YFSETQ. The CDR3 is 18 amino acids. The CDR3: CASSLGRTGGSTNEKLFF. CDR3 DNA, as far as it was read: TGCGCCAGCAGCTTGGGCCGAACAGGGGGATCAACTAATGAAAAA.

In the case of this clone: The observed sequence ends 3 residues before the CDR3 terminus, with the missing tail filled in from the germline J gene. The rearrangement uses TRBV12-5 and TRBJ2-3, with D possibly matching TRBD2 (6 bases). The length of the CDR3 is 16 residues. Between the trimmed V and J ends, which lost 0 bases and 2 bases, there was a span of 12 bases. Germline V gives CDR1 LGHNT, CDR2 FRNRAP. This CDR3 reads CASGLVVSGYTDTQYF. The sequenced CDR3 bases are TGTGCTAGTGGTTTGGTGGTTAGCGGCTACACAGATACG.

Concerning this clone itself: The observed sequence ends 3 residues before the CDR3 terminus, with the missing tail filled in from the germline J gene. The chain links TRBV27 to TRBJ1-1; unclear D gene. Germline lookup yields CDR1 MNHEY and CDR2 SMNVEV (reference sequence). This CDR3 has 14 amino acids. V lost 8 bases and J 1 base, leaving 14 bases between the germline ends. CDR3 bases read: TGTGCCAGCGCAACATTTCGAGGGAACACTGAA. It encodes CASATFRGNTE. The whole CDR3 sequence reads CASATFRGNTEAFF.

As regards this clone: The sequence runs out 3 residues before the end of the CDR3; the remainder is reconstructed from the germline J gene. The sample has other DNA sequences that encode this CDR3 too. This chain uses TRBV2 with TRBJ2-7, with D possibly matching TRBD1 (6 bases). The V gene's germline CDR1 is SNHLY and CDR2 FYNNEI. The ends were cut back, 7 bases at V and 6 bases at J, with 19 bases in the middle. The CDR3 length is 14 residues. The CDR3 bases that were read are TGTGCCAGCACCCGAAGGGCAGGGGCGGGCGAG. It specifies CASTRRAGAGE. The whole CDR3 is CASTRRAGAGEQYF.

Points on this clone: The read terminates 3 residues before the CDR3 end, so the remaining end is supplied by the germline J gene. The rearrangement uses TRBV7-6 and TRBJ2-7; 8 positions match TRBD2. The CDR3 contains 14 residues. CDR1 SGHVS and CDR2 FNYEAQ come from the germline V gene. The V segment lost 4 bases and the J segment 2 bases; nucleotides outside the gene matches: 4. Here the CDR3 reads CASSSGLVTYEQYF. The part of the CDR3 DNA that was read is TGTGCCAGCAGCTCGGGACTAGTAACCTACGAG.

Points on this clone: Read sequence stops 3 residues before the CDR3 end, and the germline J gene provides the missing end. The V gene is TRBV2, the J gene TRBJ2-5, with TRBD1 identical over 8 bases. CDR3 length: 13 residues. CDR1 SNHLY and CDR2 FYNNEI come from the germline V gene. The trim removed 3 bases at V and 7 bases at J, leaving 4 bases unmatched. The CDR3 reads CASSEQGASTQYF. The DNA read from the CDR3 is TGTGCCAGCAGTGAGCAGGGGGCGTCGACC.